This section outlines one T cell receptor (beta chain) sequence together with its context. Trimming at V came to 3 bases and at J to 1 base, leaving 2 bases not matched to a gene. The CDR3 contains 14 residues. Germline V gene sequence: CDR1 MGHDK, CDR2 SYGVNS. The sample originates from a study of blood T cell repertoires in COVID-19. Study-level information: In each case, the material was cDNA or gDNA derived from T cells, B-cell-depleted T cells, or PBMCs.

The method was immunoSEQ multiplex PCR; TCRdb's version includes in-frame clones alone and lacks a portion of them. The repertoire has 55,000 to 75,000 clones, around 80% of them found once; the top ten carry approximately 3.4%. The TCR originated in a man in his 60s with acute or convalescent COVID-19. The specimen was peripheral blood. The genes are TRBV25-1 and TRBJ2-5; 7 bases line up with TRBD2. CDR3 in amino acids: CASSEPSGQETQYF. In DNA form, the CDR3 reads TGTGCCAGCAGTGAGCCTAGCGGCCAAGAGACCCAGTACTTC.